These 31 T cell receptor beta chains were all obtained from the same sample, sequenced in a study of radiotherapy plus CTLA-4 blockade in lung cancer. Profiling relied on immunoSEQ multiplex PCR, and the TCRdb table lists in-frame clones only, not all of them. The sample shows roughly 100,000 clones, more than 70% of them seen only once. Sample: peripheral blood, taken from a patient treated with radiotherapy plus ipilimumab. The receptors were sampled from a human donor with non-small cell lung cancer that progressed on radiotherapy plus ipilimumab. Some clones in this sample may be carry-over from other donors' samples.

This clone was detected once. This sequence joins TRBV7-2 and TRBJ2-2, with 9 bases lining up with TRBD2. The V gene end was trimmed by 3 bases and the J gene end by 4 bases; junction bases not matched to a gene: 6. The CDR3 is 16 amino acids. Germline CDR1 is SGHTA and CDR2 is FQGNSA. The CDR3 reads CASSFGGGVITGELFF. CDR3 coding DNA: TGTGCCAGCAGCTTCGGCGGGGGGGTAATCACCGGGGAGCTGTTTTTT. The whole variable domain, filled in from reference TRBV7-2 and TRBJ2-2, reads GAGVSQSPSNKVTEKGKDVELRCDPISGHTALYWYRQSLGQGLEFLIYFQGNSAPDKSGLPSDRFSAERTGGSVSTLTIQRTQQEDSAVYLCASSFGGGVITGELFFGEGSRLTVL.

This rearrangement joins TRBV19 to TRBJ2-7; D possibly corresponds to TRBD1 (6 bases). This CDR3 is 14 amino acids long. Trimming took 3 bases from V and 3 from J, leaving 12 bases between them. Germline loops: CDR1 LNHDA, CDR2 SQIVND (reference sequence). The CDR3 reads CASSIRVDSYEQYF. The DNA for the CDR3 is TGTGCCAGTAGTATCCGCGTGGACAGCTACGAGCAGTACTTC.

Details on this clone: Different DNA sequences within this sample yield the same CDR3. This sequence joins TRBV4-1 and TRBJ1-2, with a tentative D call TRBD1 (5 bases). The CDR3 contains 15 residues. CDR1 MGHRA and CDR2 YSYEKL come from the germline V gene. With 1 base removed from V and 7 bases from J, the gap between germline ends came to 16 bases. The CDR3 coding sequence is TGCGCCAGCAGCCAAGGGGTCAGGGAGGGCCGTGGCTACACCTTC. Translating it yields CASSQGVREGRGYTF.

The CDR3 DNA reads as TGTGCCAGCAGTGAAAGCGGTAGCAGGGTCGGCACTGAAGCTTTCTTT. It is translated as CASSESGSRVGTEAFF. V usage is TRBV2 and J usage is TRBJ1-1, with D tentatively TRBD1 (5 bases). V was shortened by 2 bases and J by 4 bases, with 17 bases between the two germline ends. This CDR3 has 16 amino acids. Germline V gene data show CDR1 as SNHLY and CDR2 as FYNNEI.

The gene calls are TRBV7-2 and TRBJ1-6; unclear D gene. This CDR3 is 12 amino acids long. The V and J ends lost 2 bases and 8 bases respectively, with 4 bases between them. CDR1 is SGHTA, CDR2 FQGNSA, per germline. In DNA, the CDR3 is TGTGCCAGCAGCTTAAGGTATTCACCCCTCCACTTT. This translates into CASSLRYSPLHF.

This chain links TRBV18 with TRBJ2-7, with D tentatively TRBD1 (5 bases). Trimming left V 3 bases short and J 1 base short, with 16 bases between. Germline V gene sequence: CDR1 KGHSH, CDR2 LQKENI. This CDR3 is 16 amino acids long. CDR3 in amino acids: CASSPGLGKGSYEQYF. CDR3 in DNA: TGTGCCAGCTCACCTGGGCTGGGTAAGGGGTCCTACGAGCAGTACTTC.

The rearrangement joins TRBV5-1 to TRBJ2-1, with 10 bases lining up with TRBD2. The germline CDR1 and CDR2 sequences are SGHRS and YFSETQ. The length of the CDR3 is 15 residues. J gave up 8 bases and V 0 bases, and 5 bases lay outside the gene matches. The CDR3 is CASSLALAGVYEQFF. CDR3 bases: TGCGCCAGCAGCTTGGCCCTAGCGGGGGTCTATGAGCAGTTCTTC.

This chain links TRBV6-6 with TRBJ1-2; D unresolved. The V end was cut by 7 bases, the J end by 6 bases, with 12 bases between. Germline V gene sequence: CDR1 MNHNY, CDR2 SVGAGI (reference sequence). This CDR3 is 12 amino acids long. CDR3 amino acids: CASTVGLNGYTF. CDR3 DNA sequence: TGTGCCAGCACCGTGGGTCTCAATGGCTACACCTTC.

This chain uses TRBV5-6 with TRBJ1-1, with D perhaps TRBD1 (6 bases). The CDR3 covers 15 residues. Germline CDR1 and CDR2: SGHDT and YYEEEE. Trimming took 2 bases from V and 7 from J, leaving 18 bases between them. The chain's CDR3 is CASSFKQGRIGEAFF. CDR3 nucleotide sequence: TGTGCCAGCAGCTTTAAACAGGGAAGGATCGGTGAAGCTTTCTTT.

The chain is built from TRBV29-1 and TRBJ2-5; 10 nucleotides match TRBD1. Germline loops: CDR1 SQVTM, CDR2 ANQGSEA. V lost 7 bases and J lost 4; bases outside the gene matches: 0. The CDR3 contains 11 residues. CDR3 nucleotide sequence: TGCAGCGGGACAGGGGGAGAGACCCAGTACTTC. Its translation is CSGTGGETQYF.

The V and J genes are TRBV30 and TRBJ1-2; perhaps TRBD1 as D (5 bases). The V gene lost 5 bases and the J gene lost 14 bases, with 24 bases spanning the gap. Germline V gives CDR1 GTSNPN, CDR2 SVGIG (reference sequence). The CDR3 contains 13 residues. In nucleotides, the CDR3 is TGTGCCTGGTCCCTAATCTCACAGGTGGTGGGTACCTTC. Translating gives CAWSLISQVVGTF. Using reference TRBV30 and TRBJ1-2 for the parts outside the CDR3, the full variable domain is SQTIHQWPATLVQPVGSPLSLECTVEGTSNPNLYWYRQAAGRGLQLLFYSVGIGQISSEVPQNLSASRPQDRQFILSSKKLLLSDSGFYLCAWSLISQVVGTFGSGTRLTVV.

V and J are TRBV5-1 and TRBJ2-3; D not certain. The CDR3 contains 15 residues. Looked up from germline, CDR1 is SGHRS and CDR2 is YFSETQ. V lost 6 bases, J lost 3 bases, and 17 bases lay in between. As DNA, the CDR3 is TGCGCCAGCACCACTTCTGGGTCGCCTACAGATACGCAGTATTTT. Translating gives CASTTSGSPTDTQYF.

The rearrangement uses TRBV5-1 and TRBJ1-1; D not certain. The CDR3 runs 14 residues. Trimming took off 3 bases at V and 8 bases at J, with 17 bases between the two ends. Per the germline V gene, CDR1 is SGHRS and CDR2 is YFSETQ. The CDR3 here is CASSSSFAGDEAFF. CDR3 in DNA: TGCGCCAGCAGCTCCTCTTTCGCCGGTGACGAAGCTTTCTTT.

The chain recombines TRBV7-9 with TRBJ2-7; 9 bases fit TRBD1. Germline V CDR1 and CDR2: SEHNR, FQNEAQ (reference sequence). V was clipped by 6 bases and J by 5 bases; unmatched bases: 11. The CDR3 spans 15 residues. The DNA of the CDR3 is TGTGCCAGCAGTTTAATACCGGGACAGGGCGACGAGCAGTACTTC. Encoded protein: CASSLIPGQGDEQYF.

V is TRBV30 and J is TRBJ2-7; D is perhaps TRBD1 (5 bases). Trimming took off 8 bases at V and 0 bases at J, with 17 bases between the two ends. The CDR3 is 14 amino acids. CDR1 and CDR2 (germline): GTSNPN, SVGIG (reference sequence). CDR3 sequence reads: CAGSQGAVSYEQYF. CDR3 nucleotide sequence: TGTGCCGGATCTCAAGGGGCTGTCTCCTACGAGCAGTACTTC.

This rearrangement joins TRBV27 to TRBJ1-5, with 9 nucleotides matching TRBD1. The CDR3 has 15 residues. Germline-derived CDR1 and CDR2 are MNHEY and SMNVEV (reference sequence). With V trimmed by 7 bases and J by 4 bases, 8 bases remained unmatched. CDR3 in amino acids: CASMTGQGNNQPQHF. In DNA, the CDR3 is TGTGCCAGCATGACAGGACAGGGGAATAATCAGCCCCAGCATTTT.

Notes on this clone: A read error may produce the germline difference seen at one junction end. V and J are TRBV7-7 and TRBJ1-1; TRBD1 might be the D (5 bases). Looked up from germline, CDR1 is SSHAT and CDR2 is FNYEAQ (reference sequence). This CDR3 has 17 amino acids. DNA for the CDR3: TGTGCTAGCAGCTTAAGAAAGGATTCGGGGCCGAACACTGAAGCTTTCTTT. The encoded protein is CASSLRKDSGPNTEAFF.

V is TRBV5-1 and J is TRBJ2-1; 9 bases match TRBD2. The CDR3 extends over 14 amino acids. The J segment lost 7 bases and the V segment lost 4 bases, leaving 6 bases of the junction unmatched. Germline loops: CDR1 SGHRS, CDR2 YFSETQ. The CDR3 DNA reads TGCGCCAGCAGCGCTATCCTAGCGGGGAATGAGCAGTTCTTC. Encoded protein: CASSAILAGNEQFF.

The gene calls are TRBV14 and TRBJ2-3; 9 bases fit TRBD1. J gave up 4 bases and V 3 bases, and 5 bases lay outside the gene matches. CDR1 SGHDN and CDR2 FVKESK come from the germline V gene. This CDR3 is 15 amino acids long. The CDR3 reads CASSHGTGPPDTQYF. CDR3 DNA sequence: TGTGCCAGCAGCCATGGGACAGGGCCGCCAGATACGCAGTATTTT.

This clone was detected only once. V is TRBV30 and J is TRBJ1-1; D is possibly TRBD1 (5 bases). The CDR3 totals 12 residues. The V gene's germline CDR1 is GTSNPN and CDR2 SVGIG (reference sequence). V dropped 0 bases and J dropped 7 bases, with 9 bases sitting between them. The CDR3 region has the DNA TGTGCCTGGAGTGTACGTGACAGTGAAGCTTTCTTT. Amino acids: CAWSVRDSEAFF.

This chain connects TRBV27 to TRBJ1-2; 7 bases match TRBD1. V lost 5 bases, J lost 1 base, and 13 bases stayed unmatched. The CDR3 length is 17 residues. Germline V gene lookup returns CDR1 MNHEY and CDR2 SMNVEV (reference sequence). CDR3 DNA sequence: TGTGCCAGCAGTCGATACTCGGGACAGAATCTTAACTATGGCTACACCTTC. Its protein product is CASSRYSGQNLNYGYTF.

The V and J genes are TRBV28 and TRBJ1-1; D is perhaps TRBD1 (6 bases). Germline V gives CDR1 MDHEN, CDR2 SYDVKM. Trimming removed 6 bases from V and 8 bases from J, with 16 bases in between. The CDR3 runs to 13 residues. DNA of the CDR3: TGTGCCAGCAGCCCGAGACAGGTTCGGGAAGCTTTCTTT. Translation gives CASSPRQVREAFF.

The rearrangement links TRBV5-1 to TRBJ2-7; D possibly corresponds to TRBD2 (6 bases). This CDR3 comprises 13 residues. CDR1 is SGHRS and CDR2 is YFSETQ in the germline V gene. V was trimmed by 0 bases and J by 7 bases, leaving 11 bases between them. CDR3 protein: CASSLVTAGEQYF. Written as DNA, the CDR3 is TGCGCCAGCAGCTTGGTGACGGCGGGGGAGCAGTACTTC.

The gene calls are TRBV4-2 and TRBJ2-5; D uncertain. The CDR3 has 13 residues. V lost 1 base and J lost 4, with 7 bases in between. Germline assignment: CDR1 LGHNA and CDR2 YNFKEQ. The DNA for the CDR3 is TGTGCCAGCAGCCAAGTCTTGGTAGAGACCCAGTACTTC. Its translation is CASSQVLVETQYF.

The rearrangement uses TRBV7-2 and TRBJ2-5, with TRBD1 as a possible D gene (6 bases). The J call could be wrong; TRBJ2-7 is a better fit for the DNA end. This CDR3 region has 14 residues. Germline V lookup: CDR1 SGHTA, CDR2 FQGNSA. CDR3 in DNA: TGTGCCAGCAGCCCCGACAGGTATCCGGCCGAGCAGTACTTC. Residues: CASSPDRYPAEQYF.

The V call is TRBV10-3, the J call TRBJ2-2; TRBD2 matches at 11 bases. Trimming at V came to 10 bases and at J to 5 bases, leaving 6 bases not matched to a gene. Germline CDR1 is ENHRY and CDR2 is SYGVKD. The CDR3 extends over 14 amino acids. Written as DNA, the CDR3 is TGTGCCACTTTAGCGGGGGGGCAAACCGGGGAGCTGTTTTTT. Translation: CATLAGGQTGELFF.

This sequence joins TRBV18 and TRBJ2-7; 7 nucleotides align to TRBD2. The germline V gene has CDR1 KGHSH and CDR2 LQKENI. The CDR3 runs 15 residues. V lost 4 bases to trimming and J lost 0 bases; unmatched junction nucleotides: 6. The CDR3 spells CASSRGGPISYEQYF. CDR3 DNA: TGTGCCAGCTCACGCGGGGGACCGATCTCCTACGAGCAGTACTTC.

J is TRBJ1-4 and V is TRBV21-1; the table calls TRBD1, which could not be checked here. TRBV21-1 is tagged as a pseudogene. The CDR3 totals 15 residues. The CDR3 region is CASSKGDRADEKLFF. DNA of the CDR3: TGTGCCAGCAGCAAAGGGGACAGGGCGGATGAAAAACTGTTTTTT.

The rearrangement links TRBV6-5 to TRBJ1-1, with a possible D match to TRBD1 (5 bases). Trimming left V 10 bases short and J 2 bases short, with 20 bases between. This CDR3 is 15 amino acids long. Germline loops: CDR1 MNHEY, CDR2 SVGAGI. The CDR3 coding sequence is TGTGCCACCAAGGGACCGAACTCAGTAAACACTGAAGCTTTCTTT. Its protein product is CATKGPNSVNTEAFF.

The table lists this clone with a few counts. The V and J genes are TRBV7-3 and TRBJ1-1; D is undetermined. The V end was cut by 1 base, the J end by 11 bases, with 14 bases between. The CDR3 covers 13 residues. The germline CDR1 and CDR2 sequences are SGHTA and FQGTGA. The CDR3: CASSLNHEGRAFF. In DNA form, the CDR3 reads TGTGCCAGCAGCTTAAATCACGAGGGTAGGGCTTTCTTT.

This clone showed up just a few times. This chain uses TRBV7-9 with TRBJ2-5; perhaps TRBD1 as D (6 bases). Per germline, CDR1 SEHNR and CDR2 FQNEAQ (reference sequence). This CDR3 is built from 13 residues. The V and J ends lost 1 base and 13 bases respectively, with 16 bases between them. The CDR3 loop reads CASSLGGHRALYF. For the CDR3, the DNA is TGTGCCAGCAGCTTAGGAGGGCACAGGGCCTTGTACTTC.